The sequence of this T cell receptor (beta chain) was determined in a study of PD-1 blockade in classical Hodgkin lymphoma. General observations from the study: Patients starting nivolumab under 1 year after ASCT were excluded. It was reported that newly diagnosed patients had less baseline TCR diversity than healthy donors. Reasons behind the repertoire differences stay unclear, perhaps disease activity or earlier therapy. Patients who responded completely had about the same baseline diversity as newly diagnosed patients.

All the patients suffered relapse after autologous stem cell transplantation, and brentuximab vedotin exposure differed. With respect to this clone: What it recognizes is unknown.

The data were produced by immunoSEQ multiplex PCR, yet TCRdb's version contains in-frame clones alone and is incomplete. The sample has about 13,000 clones, around 92% seen once. The CDR3 sequence is 11 residues long. Germline CDR1 is DFQATT and CDR2 is SNEGSKA (reference sequence). Between the trimmed V and J ends, which lost 6 bases and 7 bases, there was a span of 10 bases. The rearrangement joins TRBV20-1 to TRBJ1-5; the D is unclear. The input for sequencing was peripheral blood mononuclear cells (PBMCs), taken at baseline. This TCR came from a human donor with classical Hodgkin lymphoma. DNA of the CDR3: TGCAGTGCGAGGGAAGGACAGCCCCAGCATTTT. This sequence encodes CSAREGQPQHF.